The T cell receptor beta chain described here comes from a study of shared clonotypes between healthy human individuals. Study outcomes and limitations: Investigators collected only blood, and repertoires in tissues likely differ.

A note on this clone: Its antigen is unidentified.

Donors were healthy HIV-negative adults without recent acute infections or vaccinations. With 0 bases removed from V and 4 bases from J, the gap between germline ends came to 13 bases. Germline-derived CDR1 and CDR2 are SGHAT and FQNNGV. The CDR3 covers 16 residues. Each replicate PCR on the sorted subsets used 200 to 250 ng DNA (around 31,000 T cell genomes). This table comes from immunoSEQ multiplex PCR, and its TCRdb copy is limited to in-frame clones, with some not included. The sample has hundreds of thousands of clones; about 74% are singletons. The gene calls are TRBV11-2 and TRBJ1-5, with a weak D call TRBD1 (5 bases). Sequencing was done on a sample of memory CD4+ T cells sorted from blood. Subset described: CD45RA-negative fraction. This clonotype was obtained from a woman aged 30 to 39 in good health. CDR3 protein: CASSLDPGGSNQPQHF. CDR3 nucleotide sequence: TGTGCCAGCAGCTTAGATCCTGGGGGGTCGAATCAGCCCCAGCATTTT. The whole variable domain, remainder taken from reference TRBV11-2 and TRBJ1-5, is EAGVAQSPRYKIIEKRQSVAFWCNPISGHATLYWYQQILGQGPKLLIQFQNNGVVDDSQLPKDRFSAERLKGVDSTLKIQPAKLEDSAVYLCASSLDPGGSNQPQHFGDGTRLSIL.